This T cell receptor (beta chain) was captured by sequencing in a study of OX40 agonist ivuxolimab in advanced cancers. Study as a whole: Averaging 60 years in age, with a range of 23 to 79, the cohort was 65% to 90% male. Broader study findings: In the expanded peripheral T cells, antigen specificity was never determined.

Profiled with immunoSEQ multiplex PCR; TCRdb holds only in-frame clones, not every one. Of about 130,000 clones listed, approximately 94% were seen once; the top ten hold 1%. Trimming took off 6 bases at V and 2 bases at J, with 25 bases between the two ends. CDR3 length: 18 residues. The germline CDR1 and CDR2 sequences are KGHSH and LQKENI. In regard to this clone: No antigen is known for it.

This chain links TRBV18 with TRBJ1-2, with a weak D call TRBD1 (5 bases). This TCR was recovered from an adult with an advanced solid tumor such as melanoma, head and neck, liver or kidney cancer. Specimen: CD4+ or CD8+ T cells sorted from blood, collected in a trial of the OX40 agonist ivuxolimab. Here the CDR3 reads CASSPRGDGPHFNYGYTF. CDR3 nucleotide sequence: TGTGCCAGCTCCCCTCGGGGGGACGGCCCTCACTTCAACTATGGCTACACCTTC.